This TCR beta chain was identified during a study of cytomegalovirus exposure and HLA in healthy donors. Study results and caveats: The study labeled fewer than 200 TCR beta chains cytomegalovirus-associated. Subsequent analysis showed first-cohort TCR clusters tending to co-occur in more than 90 validation repertoires. The classifier was said to identify cytomegalovirus status with high specificity and sensitivity.

CDR3 length: 14 amino acids. Germline V lookup: CDR1 SGHVS, CDR2 FQNEAQ. Trimming cost V 4 bases and J 4 bases, with 10 bases left between them. With regard to this clone: The antigen is undetermined.

Assay: immunoSEQ multiplex PCR; the TCRdb copy retains only in-frame clones and omits some. The repertoire includes about 190,000 clones, about 82% of them detected once, and about 1.5% sits in the top ten. The donors were in the roughly 110-subject validation cohort, distinct from the approximately 670-subject first cohort. Sequenced material: PBMCs. The receptor was isolated from a young woman in good health and CMV-seronegative. This chain links TRBV7-8 with TRBJ2-2; possibly TRBD2 for D (6 bases). CDR3 coding DNA: TGTGCCAGCAGCTCGATCGGGGGCACCGGGGAGCTGTTTTTT. Its translation is CASSSIGGTGELFF.